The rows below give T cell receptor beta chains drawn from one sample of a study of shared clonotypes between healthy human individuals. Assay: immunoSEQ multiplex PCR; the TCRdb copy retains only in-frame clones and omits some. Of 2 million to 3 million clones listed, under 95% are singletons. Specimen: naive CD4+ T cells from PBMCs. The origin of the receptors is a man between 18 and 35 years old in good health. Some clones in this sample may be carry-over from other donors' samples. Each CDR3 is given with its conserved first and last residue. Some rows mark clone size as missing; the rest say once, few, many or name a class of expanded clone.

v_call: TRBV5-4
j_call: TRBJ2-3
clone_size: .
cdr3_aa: CASSWGDPRSYDTQYF

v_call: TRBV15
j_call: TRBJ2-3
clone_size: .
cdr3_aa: CATSRDRTGGTDTQYF

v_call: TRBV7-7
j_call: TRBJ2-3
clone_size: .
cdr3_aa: CASSYQSTDTQYF

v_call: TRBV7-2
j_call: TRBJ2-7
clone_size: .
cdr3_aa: CASSPWAVSSYEQYF

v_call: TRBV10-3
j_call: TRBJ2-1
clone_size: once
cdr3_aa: CAISEARTNEQFF

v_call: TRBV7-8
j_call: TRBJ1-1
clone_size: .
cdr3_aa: CASSPWVGENTEAFF

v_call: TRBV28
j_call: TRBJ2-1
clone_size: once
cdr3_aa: CASSVKREQFF

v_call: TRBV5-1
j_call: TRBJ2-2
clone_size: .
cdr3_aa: CASSQGLAGAGELFF

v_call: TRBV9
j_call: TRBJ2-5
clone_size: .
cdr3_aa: CASSVGQGGYQETQYF

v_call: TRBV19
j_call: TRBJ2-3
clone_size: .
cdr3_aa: CASSIQDRVGDTQYF

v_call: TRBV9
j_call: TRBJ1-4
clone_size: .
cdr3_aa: CASGGANEKLFF

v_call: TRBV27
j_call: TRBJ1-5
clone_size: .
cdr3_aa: CASSLLVGGSNQPQHF

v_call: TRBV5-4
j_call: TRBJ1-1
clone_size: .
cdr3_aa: CASSLRGQGEIEAFF

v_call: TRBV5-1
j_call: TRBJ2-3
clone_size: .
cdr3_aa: CASSQGLAGGADTQYF

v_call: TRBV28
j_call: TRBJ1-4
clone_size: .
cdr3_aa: CASSLNSGGEKLFF

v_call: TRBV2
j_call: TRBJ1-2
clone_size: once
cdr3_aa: CASGRDYGYTF

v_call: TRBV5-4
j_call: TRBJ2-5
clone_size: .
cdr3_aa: CASSFSRHSGGTQYF

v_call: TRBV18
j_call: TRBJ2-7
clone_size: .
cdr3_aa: CASSPPGLVFEQYF

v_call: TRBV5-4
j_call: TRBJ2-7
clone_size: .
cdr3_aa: CASSPPGTDPYEQYF

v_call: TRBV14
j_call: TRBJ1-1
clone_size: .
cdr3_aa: CASSQELGTMNTEAFF

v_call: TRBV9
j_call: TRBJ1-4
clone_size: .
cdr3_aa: CASSVLGHGEKLFF

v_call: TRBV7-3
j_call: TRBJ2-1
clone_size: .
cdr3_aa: CASSSGGSYNEQFF

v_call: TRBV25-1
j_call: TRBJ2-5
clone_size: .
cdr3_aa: CASSEFSGRQETQYF

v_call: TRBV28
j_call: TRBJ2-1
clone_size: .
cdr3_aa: CASSSPGQGPLRPFF

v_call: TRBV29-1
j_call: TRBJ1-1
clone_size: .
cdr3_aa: CSVVDRPTEAFF

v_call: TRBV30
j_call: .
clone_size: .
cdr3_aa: CAWSVLPGVSSYEQYF

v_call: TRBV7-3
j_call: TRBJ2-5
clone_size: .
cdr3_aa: CASSLGRSGGSIGETQYF

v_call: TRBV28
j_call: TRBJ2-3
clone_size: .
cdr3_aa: CASSPTWDTQYF

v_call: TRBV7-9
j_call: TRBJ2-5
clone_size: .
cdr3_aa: CASSSDRAALGTQYF

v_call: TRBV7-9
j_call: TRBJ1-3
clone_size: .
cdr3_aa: CASSLAPSGNTIYF

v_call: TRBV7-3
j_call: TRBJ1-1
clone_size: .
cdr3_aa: CASSPPNTEAFF

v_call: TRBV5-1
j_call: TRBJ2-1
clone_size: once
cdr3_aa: CASSLQSTGHVYNEQFF

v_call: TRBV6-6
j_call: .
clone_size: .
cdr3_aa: CASSLGGQGAYEQYF

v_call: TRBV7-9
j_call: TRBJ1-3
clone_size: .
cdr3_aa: CASSLTGPGNTIYF

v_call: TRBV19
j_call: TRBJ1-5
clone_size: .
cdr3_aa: CASSIRGGNQPQHF

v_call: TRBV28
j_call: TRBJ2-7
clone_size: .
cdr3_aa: CASRDSYEQYF

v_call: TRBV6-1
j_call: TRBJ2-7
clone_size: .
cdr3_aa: CASRSGTGSYEQYF

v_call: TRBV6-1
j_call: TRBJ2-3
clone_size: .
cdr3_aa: CASSAPAGRDRGADTQYF

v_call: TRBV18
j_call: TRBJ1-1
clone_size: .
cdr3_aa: CASSPQDGNTEAFF

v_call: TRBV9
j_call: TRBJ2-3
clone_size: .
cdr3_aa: CASSVRGGSTDTQYF

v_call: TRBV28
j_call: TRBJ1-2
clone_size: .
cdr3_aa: CASSLRQGAPYGYTF